Listed below are T cell receptor beta chains from one sample, sequenced in a study of CD8+ T cells in alopecia areata. Produced via immunoSEQ multiplex PCR; TCRdb's table is partial and in-frame only. This table has over 100,000 clones, almost 50% appearing once. Here the sequenced sample was CD8+ T cells sorted from blood, taken at week 0. The receptors shown here come from a human donor with alopecia areata. CDR3s include the opening cysteine and the closing phenylalanine or tryptophan. A D gene is named only where the DNA matches it firmly. For some rows the clone size is stated as once, few or many, or as a class when expanded; others skip it.

clone size: few; D gene: TRBD1; V gene: TRBV6-4; J gene: TRBJ2-2; CDR3 protein: CASSDSNRGDTGELFF; CDR3 DNA: TGTGCCAGCAGTGACTCGAACAGGGGGGACACCGGGGAGCTGTTTTTT
clone size: few; D gene: -; V gene: TRBV29-1; J gene: TRBJ1-1; CDR3 protein: CSVVGLTEAFF; CDR3 DNA: TGCAGCGTTGTTGGCTTAACTGAAGCTTTCTTT
clone size: few; D gene: -; V gene: TRBV29-1; J gene: TRBJ2-2; CDR3 protein: CSVDQGGGELFF; CDR3 DNA: TGCAGCGTTGATCAAGGGGGCGGGGAGCTGTTTTTT
clone size: -; D gene: -; V gene: TRBV14; J gene: TRBJ1-2; CDR3 protein: CASSQQGAHYGYTF; CDR3 DNA: TGTGCCAGCAGCCAACAGGGTGCCCACTATGGCTACACCTTC
clone size: -; D gene: TRBD2; V gene: TRBV7-9; J gene: TRBJ2-7; CDR3 protein: CASSLSGGEQYF; CDR3 DNA: TGTGCCAGCAGCCTATCGGGGGGCGAGCAGTACTTC
clone size: -; D gene: -; V gene: TRBV9; J gene: TRBJ2-7; CDR3 protein: CASSAGQTYEQYF; CDR3 DNA: TGTGCCAGCAGCGCCGGACAGACCTACGAGCAGTACTTC
clone size: few; D gene: TRBD1; V gene: TRBV5-4; J gene: TRBJ1-5; CDR3 protein: CASSHPDRGNRSQPQHF; CDR3 DNA: TGTGCCAGCAGCCACCCGGACAGGGGGAATAGAAGTCAGCCCCAGCATTTT
clone size: -; D gene: -; V gene: TRBV7-8; J gene: TRBJ2-7; CDR3 protein: CASSLVAGHIYEQYF; CDR3 DNA: TGTGCCAGCAGCTTAGTCGCAGGCCACATTTACGAGCAGTACTTC
clone size: few; D gene: -; V gene: TRBV16; J gene: TRBJ1-2; CDR3 protein: CASSQSGDSLYGYTF; CDR3 DNA: TGTGCCAGCAGCCAATCAGGGGACTCCCTCTATGGCTACACCTTC
clone size: -; D gene: TRBD2; V gene: TRBV6-1; J gene: TRBJ2-3; CDR3 protein: CASSEGTSGFTDTQYF; CDR3 DNA: TGTGCCAGCAGTGAGGGGACTAGCGGATTCACAGATACGCAGTATTTT
clone size: -; D gene: -; V gene: TRBV5-1; J gene: TRBJ2-7; CDR3 protein: CASSLGGLEQYF; CDR3 DNA: TGCGCCAGCAGCTTGGGAGGGCTCGAGCAGTACTTC
clone size: -; D gene: TRBD2; V gene: TRBV5-1; J gene: TRBJ2-7; CDR3 protein: CASARTQRGDEQYF; CDR3 DNA: TGCGCCAGTGCAAGAACCCAGCGGGGGGACGAGCAGTACTTC
clone size: few; D gene: -; V gene: TRBV4-2; J gene: TRBJ1-2; CDR3 protein: CASSQDAGQAIPYTF; CDR3 DNA: TGTGCCAGCAGCCAAGACGCGGGGCAGGCGATCCCCTACACCTTC
clone size: -; D gene: -; V gene: TRBV5-6; J gene: TRBJ2-5; CDR3 protein: CASSFQANQETQYF; CDR3 DNA: TGTGCCAGCAGCTTCCAAGCTAACCAAGAGACCCAGTACTTC
clone size: -; D gene: -; V gene: TRBV7-9; J gene: TRBJ2-5; CDR3 protein: CASSNLDGEETQYF; CDR3 DNA: TGTGCCAGCAGCAACCTGGACGGTGAAGAGACCCAGTACTTC
clone size: few; D gene: TRBD2; V gene: TRBV7-2; J gene: TRBJ2-5; CDR3 protein: CASSSSGTRSGGSQYF; CDR3 DNA: TGTGCCAGCAGCTCCTCCGGGACAAGGTCGGGAGGGTCCCAGTACTTC
clone size: -; D gene: -; V gene: TRBV12-5; J gene: TRBJ2-6; CDR3 protein: CASDGDGGANVLTF; CDR3 DNA: TGTGCTAGTGACGGGGACGGTGGGGCCAACGTCCTGACTTTC
clone size: -; D gene: -; V gene: TRBV7-9; J gene: TRBJ2-3; CDR3 protein: CASSLAVSGDTQYF; CDR3 DNA: TGTGCCAGCAGCTTAGCAGTCTCCGGAGATACGCAGTATTTT
clone size: -; D gene: TRBD1; V gene: TRBV5-6; J gene: TRBJ2-1; CDR3 protein: CASSVGQGLEQFF; CDR3 DNA: TGTGCCAGCAGCGTAGGACAGGGCTTGGAGCAGTTCTTC
clone size: few; D gene: TRBD1; V gene: TRBV5-5; J gene: TRBJ2-7; CDR3 protein: CASSQFGRDRPTYEQYF; CDR3 DNA: TGTGCCAGCAGCCAATTCGGCCGGGACAGGCCCACCTACGAGCAGTACTTC
clone size: few; D gene: -; V gene: TRBV2; J gene: TRBJ1-1; CDR3 protein: CASSEALIGRIEAFF; CDR3 DNA: TGTGCCAGCAGTGAAGCCCTAATAGGAAGAATTGAAGCTTTCTTT
clone size: -; D gene: TRBD2; V gene: TRBV6-1; J gene: TRBJ2-5; CDR3 protein: CASSEAAGGQETQYF; CDR3 DNA: TGTGCCAGCAGTGAAGCAGCGGGGGGGCAAGAGACCCAGTACTTC
clone size: once; D gene: -; V gene: TRBV27; J gene: TRBJ2-1; CDR3 protein: CASSLLANSYNEQFF; CDR3 DNA: TGTGCCAGCAGTTTACTCGCTAACTCCTACAATGAGCAGTTCTTC
clone size: -; D gene: -; V gene: TRBV30; J gene: TRBJ2-7; CDR3 protein: CAWGTGTEQYF; CDR3 DNA: TGTGCCTGGGGAACAGGCACCGAGCAGTACTTC
clone size: -; D gene: -; V gene: TRBV15; J gene: TRBJ1-1; CDR3 protein: CATSYRTVNTEAFF; CDR3 DNA: TGTGCCACCAGCTACCGGACGGTGAACACTGAAGCTTTCTTT
clone size: few; D gene: -; V gene: TRBV5-6; J gene: TRBJ1-4; CDR3 protein: CASSLGRSNEKLFF; CDR3 DNA: TGTGCCAGCAGCTTGGGCCGGTCTAATGAAAAACTGTTTTTT
clone size: -; D gene: TRBD2; V gene: TRBV27; J gene: TRBJ2-3; CDR3 protein: CASSGGASTDTQYF; CDR3 DNA: TGTGCCAGCAGCGGGGGGGCTAGCACAGATACGCAGTATTTT
clone size: -; D gene: -; V gene: TRBV7-9; J gene: TRBJ1-5; CDR3 protein: CASSLGYGNQPQHF; CDR3 DNA: TGTGCCAGCAGCTTGGGCTATGGCAATCAGCCCCAGCATTTT
clone size: once; D gene: -; V gene: TRBV2; J gene: TRBJ1-5; CDR3 protein: CASSEASAGVMSNQPQHF; CDR3 DNA: TGTGCCAGCAGTGAAGCATCGGCAGGAGTGATGAGCAATCAGCCCCAGCATTTT
clone size: -; D gene: TRBD1; V gene: TRBV27; J gene: TRBJ2-7; CDR3 protein: CASSHGTGGSEQYF; CDR3 DNA: TGTGCCAGCAGCCACGGGACAGGGGGCTCCGAGCAGTACTTC
clone size: few; D gene: TRBD1; V gene: TRBV9; J gene: TRBJ2-5; CDR3 protein: CASSGATGGQETQYF; CDR3 DNA: TGTGCCAGCAGCGGGGCGACAGGGGGACAAGAGACCCAGTACTTC
clone size: -; D gene: -; V gene: TRBV27; J gene: TRBJ1-2; CDR3 protein: CASSPLYGGNYGYTF; CDR3 DNA: TGTGCCAGCAGTCCCCTGTATGGGGGTAACTATGGCTACACCTTC
clone size: -; D gene: -; V gene: TRBV19; J gene: TRBJ1-1; CDR3 protein: CASSPSSDLNTEAFF; CDR3 DNA: TGTGCCAGTAGTCCCAGTTCTGACCTGAACACTGAAGCTTTCTTT
clone size: once; D gene: -; V gene: TRBV5-4; J gene: TRBJ2-1; CDR3 protein: CASLGDRYNEQFF; CDR3 DNA: TGTGCCAGCCTTGGGGACCGATACAATGAGCAGTTCTTC
clone size: few; D gene: -; V gene: TRBV13; J gene: TRBJ2-7; CDR3 protein: CASSLPLAGYEQYF; CDR3 DNA: TGTGCCAGCAGCTTACCGCTAGCTGGGTACGAGCAGTACTTC
clone size: -; D gene: -; V gene: TRBV4-1; J gene: TRBJ2-7; CDR3 protein: CASSQGQTEPDYEQYF; CDR3 DNA: TGCGCCAGCAGCCAAGGGCAGACGGAACCGGACTACGAGCAGTACTTC
clone size: once; D gene: -; V gene: TRBV9; J gene: TRBJ1-2; CDR3 protein: CASSLGTANYGYTF; CDR3 DNA: TGTGCCAGCAGCCTCGGGACGGCCAACTATGGCTACACCTTC
clone size: few; D gene: TRBD2; V gene: TRBV9; J gene: TRBJ2-1; CDR3 protein: CASSLGLVVHEQFF; CDR3 DNA: TGTGCCAGCAGCCTCGGACTAGTAGTACATGAGCAGTTCTTC
clone size: -; D gene: -; V gene: TRBV20-1; J gene: TRBJ2-5; CDR3 protein: CSASPQETQYF; CDR3 DNA: TGCAGTGCTAGTCCCCAAGAGACCCAGTACTTC
clone size: -; D gene: -; V gene: TRBV30; J gene: TRBJ1-5; CDR3 protein: CAWSDILSNQPQHF; CDR3 DNA: TGTGCCTGGTCGGACATACTTAGCAATCAGCCCCAGCATTTT
clone size: once; D gene: -; V gene: TRBV27; J gene: TRBJ1-5; CDR3 protein: CASSLVMGSQPQHF; CDR3 DNA: TGTGCCAGCAGTTTGGTTATGGGGAGCCAGCCCCAGCATTTT
clone size: -; D gene: TRBD2; V gene: TRBV4-2; J gene: TRBJ2-3; CDR3 protein: CASSPRLAGPTDTQYF; CDR3 DNA: TGTGCCAGCAGCCCAAGACTAGCGGGCCCCACAGATACGCAGTATTTT
clone size: once; D gene: -; V gene: TRBV27; J gene: TRBJ1-5; CDR3 protein: CASSFQDSNQPQHF; CDR3 DNA: TGTGCCAGCAGTTTTCAAGATAGCAATCAGCCCCAGCATTTT
clone size: -; D gene: -; V gene: TRBV11-2; J gene: TRBJ2-7; CDR3 protein: CASSYAGPTYEQYF; CDR3 DNA: TGTGCCAGCAGCTATGCGGGGCCTACCTACGAGCAGTACTTC
clone size: few; D gene: -; V gene: TRBV5-1; J gene: TRBJ2-7; CDR3 protein: CASSPGSGYEQYF; CDR3 DNA: TGCGCCAGCAGCCCGGGATCGGGGTACGAGCAGTACTTC
clone size: -; D gene: TRBD1; V gene: TRBV25-1; J gene: TRBJ2-7; CDR3 protein: CASGRGPIYEQYF; CDR3 DNA: TGTGCCAGCGGCAGGGGGCCTATATACGAGCAGTACTTC
clone size: -; D gene: -; V gene: TRBV5-6; J gene: TRBJ2-5; CDR3 protein: CASSFVDSKDQYF; CDR3 DNA: TGTGCCAGCAGCTTTGTCGATTCGAAGGACCAGTACTTC
clone size: -; D gene: -; V gene: TRBV7-9; J gene: TRBJ2-7; CDR3 protein: CASSGTTFYEQYF; CDR3 DNA: TGTGCCAGCAGCGGGACAACGTTCTACGAGCAGTACTTC
clone size: once; D gene: TRBD2; V gene: TRBV7-8; J gene: TRBJ2-7; CDR3 protein: CASSPGSSGAYEQYF; CDR3 DNA: TGTGCCAGCAGCCCCGGGAGCAGCGGGGCCTACGAGCAGTACTTC
clone size: -; D gene: TRBD2; V gene: TRBV29-1; J gene: TRBJ2-2; CDR3 protein: CSAGLAGGNTGELFF; CDR3 DNA: TGCAGCGCAGGACTAGCGGGGGGTAACACCGGGGAGCTGTTTTTT
clone size: few; D gene: -; V gene: TRBV7-9; J gene: TRBJ1-1; CDR3 protein: CASSLGLRVNTEAFF; CDR3 DNA: TGTGCCAGCAGCTTAGGTTTAAGAGTCAACACTGAAGCTTTCTTT
clone size: -; D gene: -; V gene: TRBV7-3; J gene: TRBJ1-2; CDR3 protein: CASSSLPHQAPNNYGYTF; CDR3 DNA: TGTGCCAGCAGCTCGTTGCCCCATCAGGCACCCAATAACTATGGCTACACCTTC
clone size: -; D gene: -; V gene: TRBV11-2; J gene: TRBJ2-3; CDR3 protein: CASSLVQGSTDTQYF; CDR3 DNA: TGTGCCAGCAGCTTAGTGCAGGGTAGCACAGATACGCAGTATTTT
clone size: -; D gene: -; V gene: TRBV29-1; J gene: TRBJ2-2; CDR3 protein: CSAPQGTGELFF; CDR3 DNA: TGCAGCGCTCCACAGGGCACCGGGGAGCTGTTTTTT